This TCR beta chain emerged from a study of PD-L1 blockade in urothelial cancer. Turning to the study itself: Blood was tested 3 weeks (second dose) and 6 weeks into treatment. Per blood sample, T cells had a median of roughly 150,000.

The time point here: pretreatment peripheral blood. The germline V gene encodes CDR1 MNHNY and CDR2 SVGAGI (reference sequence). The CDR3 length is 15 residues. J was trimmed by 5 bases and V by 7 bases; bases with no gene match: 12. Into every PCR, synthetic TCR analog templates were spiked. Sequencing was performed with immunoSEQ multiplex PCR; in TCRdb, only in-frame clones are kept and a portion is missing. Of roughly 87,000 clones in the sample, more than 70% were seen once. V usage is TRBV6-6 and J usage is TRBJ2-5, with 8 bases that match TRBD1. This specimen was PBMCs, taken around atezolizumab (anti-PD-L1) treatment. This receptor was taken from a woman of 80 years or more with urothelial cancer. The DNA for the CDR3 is TGTGCCAGCACCAACGATCAGGGGGCGCAGGAGACCCAGTACTTC. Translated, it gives CASTNDQGAQETQYF.